The next 27 T cell receptor beta chains were all read from a single sample in a study of brain T cells in children with intractable seizures. Here immunoSEQ multiplex PCR was the method, and the copy in TCRdb shows in-frame clones only, minus some. The sample carries roughly 80,000 clones, roughly 89% recorded once. The sequencing here drew on peripheral blood, taken at surgery. These receptors were obtained from a girl aged 2-9 years with Rasmussen encephalitis and intractable seizures.

The chain couples TRBV6-1 to TRBJ1-5; 11 bases are a match to TRBD1. Germline CDR1 is MNHNS and CDR2 is SASEGT. The CDR3 contains 14 residues. The V gene end was trimmed by 3 bases and the J gene end by 7 bases; junction bases not matched to a gene: 2. CDR3 loop: CASSDGTGGQPQHF. The DNA for the CDR3 is TGTGCCAGCAGTGACGGGACAGGGGGACAGCCCCAGCATTTT.

The chain combines TRBV5-1 with TRBJ1-6; tentative D call: TRBD1 (6 bases). Germline V gene sequence: CDR1 SGHRS, CDR2 YFSETQ. V lost 0 bases, J lost 7 bases, and 8 bases lay in between. There are 14 residues in the CDR3. CDR3 in amino acids: CASSLAGGNSPLHF. The DNA for the CDR3 is TGCGCCAGCAGCTTGGCCGGGGGCAATTCACCCCTCCACTTT. The full variable domain, completed using reference TRBV5-1 and TRBJ1-6, is KAGVTQTPRYLIKTRGQQVTLSCSPISGHRSVSWYQQTPGQGLQFLFEYFSETQRNKGNFPGRFSGRQFSNSRSEMNVSTLELGDSALYLCASSLAGGNSPLHFGNGTRLTVT.

The chain uses TRBV7-6 and TRBJ2-5; D is unclear. Trimming took 7 bases from V and 3 from J, leaving 9 bases between them. This CDR3 is built from 12 residues. The germline CDR1 and CDR2 sequences are SGHVS and FNYEAQ. The CDR3: CASTYPEETQYF. The DNA for the CDR3 is TGTGCCAGCACATACCCCGAAGAGACCCAGTACTTC.

The V call is TRBV30, the J call TRBJ1-1, with no clear D. Germline-derived CDR1 and CDR2 are GTSNPN and SVGIG (reference sequence). This CDR3 spans 15 amino acids. Trimming left V 5 bases short and J 0 bases short, with 16 bases between. The CDR3: CAWDGKDRLNTEAFF. CDR3 nucleotides: TGTGCCTGGGACGGGAAGGATAGGCTGAACACTGAAGCTTTCTTT.

J is TRBJ1-1 and V is TRBV6-5; D is possibly TRBD1 (6 bases). V lost 4 bases and J lost 8, with 11 bases in between. The CDR3 loop spans 12 amino acids. Germline lookup yields CDR1 MNHEY and CDR2 SVGAGI. In DNA, the CDR3 is TGTGCCAGCAGTTCAGAGACAGGAGAAGCTTTCTTT. Translation gives CASSSETGEAFF.

This rearrangement joins TRBV5-4 to TRBJ2-5; D is perhaps TRBD1 or TRBD2 (5 bases each). Trimming shortened V by 4 bases and J by 3 bases, and 13 bases separated the two germline ends. The V gene's germline CDR1 is SGHNT and CDR2 YYREEE (reference sequence). The CDR3 has 14 amino acids. The CDR3 is CASSSRGRKETQYF. The CDR3, as DNA: TGTGCCAGCAGCAGCCGGGGACGGAAAGAGACCCAGTACTTC.

The chain employs TRBV29-1 and TRBJ1-1; D possibly corresponds to TRBD1 (5 bases). Germline V gene sequence: CDR1 SQVTM, CDR2 ANQGSEA. The CDR3 runs to 13 residues. V lost 3 bases to trimming and J lost 5 bases, with 13 bases between them. DNA of the CDR3: TGCAGCGTTGATCAGGGTAGAGGGACTGAAGCTTTCTTT. The encoded protein is CSVDQGRGTEAFF.

The chain joins TRBV6-5 to TRBJ1-1; D not resolved. The CDR3 contains 11 residues. Germline values: CDR1 MNHEY, CDR2 SVGAGI. V lost 5 bases, J lost 5 bases, and 6 bases lay in between. CDR3 protein: CASSSYTEAFF. The CDR3 DNA is TGTGCCAGCAGTAGTTATACTGAAGCTTTCTTT.

To note about this clone: Mismatch with germline at one junction end may stem from a read error. The chain employs TRBV7-2 and TRBJ1-4, with D possibly TRBD1 on 5 matching bases. Germline loops: CDR1 SGHTA, CDR2 FQGNSA. The CDR3 is 15 residues long. The CDR3 region has the DNA TGTGCCAGCAGCCTAGCGGGGGTTACTAATGAAAAACTGTTTTTT. Translating it yields CASSLAGVTNEKLFF.

This clone was counted only a few times. The chain combines TRBV29-1 with TRBJ1-1; 10 positions match TRBD1. Germline V gene data show CDR1 as SQVTM and CDR2 as ANQGSEA. The CDR3 runs 12 residues. The V and J ends lost 4 bases and 7 bases, in that order; junction bases with no gene match: 3. CDR3 in DNA: TGCAGCGTTGGACAGGGGGCGATTGAAGCTTTCTTT. Amino acid sequence: CSVGQGAIEAFF.

The chain links TRBV30 to TRBJ2-2; D possibly corresponds to TRBD2 (5 bases). The germline V gene has CDR1 GTSNPN and CDR2 SVGIG (reference sequence). Between the trimmed V and J ends, which lost 4 bases and 3 bases, there was a span of 15 bases. The CDR3 has 15 residues. The CDR3 nucleotides are TGTGCCTGGAAGGTCGGGATTCGGGACACCGGGGAGCTGTTTTTT. Translation: CAWKVGIRDTGELFF.

This clone has more than one count but fewer than ten. The chain recombines TRBV6-1 with TRBJ1-2, with D hard to call. V lost 2 bases and J lost 8, with 12 bases in between. Germline V gene lookup returns CDR1 MNHNS and CDR2 SASEGT. This CDR3 region has 13 residues. CDR3 sequence (DNA): TGTGCCAGCAGTGAACCCTGGATGAGAGGCTACACCTTC. As protein: CASSEPWMRGYTF.

The chain carries TRBV6-5 and TRBJ2-7; D is possibly TRBD2 (5 bases). Germline V gene lookup returns CDR1 MNHEY and CDR2 SVGAGI. The V end lost 10 bases, the J end lost 3 bases, and 13 bases lay between the germline ends. The CDR3 runs 12 residues. The CDR3: CATLYRGYEQYF. For the CDR3, the DNA is TGTGCCACCCTGTACCGGGGCTACGAGCAGTACTTC.

The chain recombines TRBV6-5 with TRBJ2-2; 7 nucleotides agree with TRBD2. The ends lost 0 bases at V and 5 bases at J; junction bases unmatched: 3. CDR3 length equals 15 residues. The germline gives CDR1 MNHEY, CDR2 SVGAGI. CDR3 sequence reads: CASSYSNGRTGELFF. The DNA for the CDR3 is TGTGCCAGCAGTTACTCGAACGGGAGGACCGGGGAGCTGTTTTTT.

V gene TRBV5-1 combines with J gene TRBJ2-3, with no clear D. Between the trimmed V and J ends, which lost 1 base and 0 bases, there was a span of 3 bases. The CDR3 runs to 13 residues. Germline values: CDR1 SGHRS, CDR2 YFSETQ. The CDR3 region has the DNA TGCGCCAGCAGCTTGCCTAGCACAGATACGCAGTATTTT. Translating gives CASSLPSTDTQYF.

This sequence joins TRBV5-1 and TRBJ1-6; the D is unclear. Trimming stripped 6 bases from V and 7 bases from J, with 14 bases between. There are 14 residues in the CDR3. Germline CDR1 SGHRS, CDR2 YFSETQ. CDR3 in amino acids: CASTPGQINSPLHF. Written as DNA, the CDR3 is TGCGCCAGCACCCCCGGGCAGATCAATTCACCCCTCCACTTT.

The CDR3 spells CATSRDLAGTQETQYF. CDR3 nucleotides: TGTGCCACCAGCAGAGATCTCGCAGGGACACAAGAGACCCAGTACTTC. This chain joins TRBV15 and TRBJ2-5, with D perhaps matching TRBD1 (6 bases). This CDR3 has 16 amino acids. V was pared by 0 bases and J by 2 bases, with 13 bases between. Germline assignment: CDR1 LNHNV and CDR2 YYDKDF (reference sequence).

The rearrangement joins TRBV6-5 to TRBJ2-2; TRBD2 is a possible D gene (5 bases). CDR3 length: 16 residues. Germline V gene data show CDR1 as MNHEY and CDR2 as SVGAGI. V was shortened by 0 bases and J by 2 bases, with 10 bases between the two germline ends. CDR3 coding DNA: TGTGCCAGCAGTTACTCTGGACTCCTAAACACCGGGGAGCTGTTTTTT. Its protein is CASSYSGLLNTGELFF.

The chain couples TRBV6-5 to TRBJ1-1; D remains ambiguous. The germline V gene has CDR1 MNHEY and CDR2 SVGAGI. The length of the CDR3 is 13 residues. Trimming pared 2 bases from V and 7 bases from J, leaving 11 bases between. CDR3 region: CASSYRHLLEAFF. In DNA, the CDR3 is TGTGCCAGCAGTTACAGACATCTCCTTGAAGCTTTCTTT.

This chain links TRBV2 with TRBJ2-7, with D possibly matching TRBD2 (5 bases). V was trimmed by 6 bases and J by 0 bases, leaving 6 bases between them. Germline loops: CDR1 SNHLY, CDR2 FYNNEI. CDR3 size: 12 residues. CDR3 DNA: TGTGCCAGCAGGGGAGACTCCTACGAGCAGTACTTC. Protein product: CASRGDSYEQYF.

This chain links TRBV5-4 with TRBJ1-4; no reliable D call. Germline CDR1 SGHNT, CDR2 YYREEE (reference sequence). This CDR3 is built from 15 residues. Trimming stripped 4 bases from V and 8 bases from J, with 18 bases between. The CDR3 coding sequence is TGTGCCAGCAGCATATCAACCCTTGGAGGAGAAAAACTGTTTTTT. It encodes CASSISTLGGEKLFF.

V gene TRBV7-9 combines with J gene TRBJ2-2, with D unresolved. V was pared by 4 bases and J by 2 bases, with 5 bases between. Per germline, CDR1 SEHNR and CDR2 FQNEAQ (reference sequence). The CDR3 totals 13 residues. CDR3 sequence reads: CASSYSNTGELFF. CDR3 in DNA: TGTGCCAGCAGCTACAGTAACACCGGGGAGCTGTTTTTT. Full variable domain (rest looked up from reference TRBV7-9 and TRBJ2-2): DTGVSQNPRHKITKRGQNVTFRCDPISEHNRLYWYRQTLGQGPEFLTYFQNEAQLEKSRLLSDRFSAERPKGSFSTLEIQRTEQGDSAMYLCASSYSNTGELFFGEGSRLTVL.

This clone was detected only once. The rearrangement uses TRBV5-5 and TRBJ2-7; D tentatively reads TRBD1 or TRBD2 (5 bases each). Trimming took 8 bases from V and 4 from J, leaving 19 bases between them. This CDR3 comprises 14 residues. Germline CDR1 reads SGHKS; CDR2 reads YYEKEE (reference sequence). The DNA of the CDR3 is TGTGCCAGTGACTTCTCCGGGGCGGGTTACGAGCAGTACTTC. This gives the protein CASDFSGAGYEQYF.

The chain employs TRBV7-8 and TRBJ2-2; no reliable D call. V lost 1 base to trimming and J lost 1 base, with 13 bases between them. This CDR3 spans 17 amino acids. Germline CDR1 SGHVS, CDR2 FQNEAQ. CDR3 residues: CASSLVGPGLNTGELFF. DNA for the CDR3: TGTGCCAGCAGCTTAGTGGGCCCCGGCCTGAACACCGGGGAGCTGTTTTTT.

The rearrangement uses TRBV21-1 and TRBJ2-5; the table's TRBD2 call for D was not verified on the DNA. TRBV21-1 corresponds to a pseudogene. This CDR3 contains 15 residues. DNA for the CDR3: TGTGCCAGCAGCCACCGACTAGCGGGAGGAGAGACCCAGTACTTC. It translates to CASSHRLAGGETQYF.

This clone was found once. The chain carries TRBV5-1 and TRBJ1-4; no clear D. Trimming took off 4 bases at V and 0 bases at J, with 10 bases between the two ends. This CDR3 region has 15 residues. Germline V gene lookup returns CDR1 SGHRS and CDR2 YFSETQ. CDR3 in DNA: TGCGCCAGCAGCCGAATGGGAACAACTAATGAAAAACTGTTTTTT. Encoded protein: CASSRMGTTNEKLFF.

The rearrangement joins TRBV7-9 to TRBJ2-3, with no clear D. The CDR3 covers 13 residues. Germline CDR1 reads SEHNR; CDR2 reads FQNEAQ (reference sequence). Trimming pared 5 bases from V and 6 bases from J, leaving 12 bases between. CDR3: CASSLMPVDTQYF. Here the CDR3 DNA reads TGTGCCAGCAGCCTTATGCCGGTGGATACGCAGTATTTT.